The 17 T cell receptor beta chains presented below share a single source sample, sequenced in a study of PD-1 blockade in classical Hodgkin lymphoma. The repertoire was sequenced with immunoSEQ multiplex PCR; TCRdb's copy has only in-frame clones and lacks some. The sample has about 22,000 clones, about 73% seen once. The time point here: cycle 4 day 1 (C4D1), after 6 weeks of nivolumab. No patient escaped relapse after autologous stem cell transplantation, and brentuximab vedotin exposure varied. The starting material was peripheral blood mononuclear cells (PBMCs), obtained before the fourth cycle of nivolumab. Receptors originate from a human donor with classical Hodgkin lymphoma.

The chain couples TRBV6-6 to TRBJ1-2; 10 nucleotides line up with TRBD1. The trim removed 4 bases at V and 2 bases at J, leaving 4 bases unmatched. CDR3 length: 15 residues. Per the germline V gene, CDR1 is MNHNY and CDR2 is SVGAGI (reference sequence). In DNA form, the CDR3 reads TGTGCCAGCAGTTGGCCGACAGGGGGCAACTATGGCTACACCTTC. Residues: CASSWPTGGNYGYTF.

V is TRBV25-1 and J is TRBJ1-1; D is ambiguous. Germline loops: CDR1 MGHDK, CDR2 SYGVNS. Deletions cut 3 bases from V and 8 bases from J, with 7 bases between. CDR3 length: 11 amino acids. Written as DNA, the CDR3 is TGTGCCAGCAGTGAGAACTACGAAGCTTTCTTT. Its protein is CASSENYEAFF.

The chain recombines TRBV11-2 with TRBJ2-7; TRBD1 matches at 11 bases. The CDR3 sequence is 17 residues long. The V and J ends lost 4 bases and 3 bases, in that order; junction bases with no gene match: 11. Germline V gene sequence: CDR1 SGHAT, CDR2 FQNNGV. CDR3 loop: CASSSGSTGTGGYEQYF. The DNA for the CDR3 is TGTGCCAGCAGCTCGGGCTCGACCGGGACAGGGGGCTACGAGCAGTACTTC.

Here the CDR3 reads CSVVVAGTGYNQPQHF. Written as DNA, the CDR3 is TGCAGCGTTGTAGTTGCCGGGACAGGGTACAATCAGCCCCAGCATTTT. The rearrangement joins TRBV29-1 to TRBJ1-5; 9 bases line up with TRBD1. This CDR3 region has 16 residues. Germline V gene sequence: CDR1 SQVTM, CDR2 ANQGSEA. Unmatched junction bases numbered 10, after V lost 4 bases and J lost 3 bases.

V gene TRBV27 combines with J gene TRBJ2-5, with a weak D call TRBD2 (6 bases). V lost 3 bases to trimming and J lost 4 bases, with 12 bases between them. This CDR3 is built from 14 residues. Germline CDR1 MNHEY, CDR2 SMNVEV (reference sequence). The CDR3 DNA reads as TGTGCCAGCAGTTTCGCGGGGCGGGGAGAGACCCAGTACTTC. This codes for CASSFAGRGETQYF.

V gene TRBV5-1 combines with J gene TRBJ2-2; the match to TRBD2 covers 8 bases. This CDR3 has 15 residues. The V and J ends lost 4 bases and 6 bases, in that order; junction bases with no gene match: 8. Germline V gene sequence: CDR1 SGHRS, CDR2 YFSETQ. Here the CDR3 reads CASSPGLASAGELFF. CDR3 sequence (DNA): TGCGCCAGCAGCCCCGGACTAGCCTCCGCCGGGGAGCTGTTTTTT.

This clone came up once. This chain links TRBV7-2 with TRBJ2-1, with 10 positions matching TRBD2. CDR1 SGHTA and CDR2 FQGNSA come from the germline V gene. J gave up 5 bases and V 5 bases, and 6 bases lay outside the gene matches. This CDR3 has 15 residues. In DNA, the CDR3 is TGTGCCAGCAGCATAAGGCTAGCGGGAGACAATGAGCAGTTCTTC. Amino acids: CASSIRLAGDNEQFF.

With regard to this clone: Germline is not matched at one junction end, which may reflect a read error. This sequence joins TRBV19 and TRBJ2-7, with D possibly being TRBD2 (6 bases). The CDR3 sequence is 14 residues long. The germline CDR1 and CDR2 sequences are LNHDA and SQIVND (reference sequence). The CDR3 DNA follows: TGTGTCAGTAGTATTGCTAGCGCCGTCTACGAGCAGTACTTC. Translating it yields CVSSIASAVYEQYF.

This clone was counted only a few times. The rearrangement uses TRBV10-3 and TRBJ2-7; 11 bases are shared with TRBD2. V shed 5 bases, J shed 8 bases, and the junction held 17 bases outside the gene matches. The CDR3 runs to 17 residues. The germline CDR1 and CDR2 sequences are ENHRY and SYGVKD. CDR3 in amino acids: CAISRVGTSGSGSQQYF. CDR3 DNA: TGTGCCATCAGTAGAGTTGGAACTAGCGGGAGCGGTAGCCAGCAGTACTTC.

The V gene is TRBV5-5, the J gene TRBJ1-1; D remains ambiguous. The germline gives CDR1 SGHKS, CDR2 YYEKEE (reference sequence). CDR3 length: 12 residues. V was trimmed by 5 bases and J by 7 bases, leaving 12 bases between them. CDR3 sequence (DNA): TGTGCCAGCAGTTACGGGCAGTTTGAAGCTTTCTTT. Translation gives CASSYGQFEAFF.

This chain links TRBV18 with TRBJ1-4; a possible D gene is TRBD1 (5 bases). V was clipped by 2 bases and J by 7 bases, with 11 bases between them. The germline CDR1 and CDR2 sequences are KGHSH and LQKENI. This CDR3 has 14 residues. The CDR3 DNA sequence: TGTGCCAGCTCACCAGAGGGGTTGAGTGAAAAACTGTTTTTT. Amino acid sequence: CASSPEGLSEKLFF.

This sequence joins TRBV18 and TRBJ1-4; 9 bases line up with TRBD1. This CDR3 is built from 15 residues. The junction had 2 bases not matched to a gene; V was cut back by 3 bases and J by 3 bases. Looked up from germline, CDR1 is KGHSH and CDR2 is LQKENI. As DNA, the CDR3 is TGTGCCAGCTCACCCAGGACAGGGGCTAATGAAAAACTGTTTTTT. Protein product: CASSPRTGANEKLFF.

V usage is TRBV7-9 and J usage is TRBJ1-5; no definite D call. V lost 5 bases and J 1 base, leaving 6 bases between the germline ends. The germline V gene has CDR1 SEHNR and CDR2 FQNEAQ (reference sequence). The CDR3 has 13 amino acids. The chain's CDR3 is CASSHDSNQPQHF. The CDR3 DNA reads TGTGCCAGCAGCCATGACAGCAATCAGCCCCAGCATTTT.

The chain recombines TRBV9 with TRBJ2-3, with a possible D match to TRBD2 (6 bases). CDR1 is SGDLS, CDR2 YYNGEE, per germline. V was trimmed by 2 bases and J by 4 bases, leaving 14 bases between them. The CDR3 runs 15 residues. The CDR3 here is CASSVGGAGSDTQYF. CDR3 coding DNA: TGTGCCAGCAGCGTTGGAGGGGCCGGTTCAGATACGCAGTATTTT.

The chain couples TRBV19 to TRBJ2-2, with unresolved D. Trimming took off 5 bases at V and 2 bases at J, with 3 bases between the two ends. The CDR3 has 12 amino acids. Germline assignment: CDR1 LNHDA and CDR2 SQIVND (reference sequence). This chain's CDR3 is CASSRNTGELFF. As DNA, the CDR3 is TGTGCCAGTAGTCGAAACACCGGGGAGCTGTTTTTT.

The CDR3 DNA follows: TGTGCCAGCAGTGTTGGGTTTGCCGATCAGCCCCAGCATTTT. It encodes CASSVGFADQPQHF. J is TRBJ1-5 and V is TRBV27; D gene ambiguous. Trimming shortened V by 5 bases and J by 5 bases, and 13 bases separated the two germline ends. CDR1 and CDR2 from the germline V gene are MNHEY and SMNVEV (reference sequence). The CDR3 contains 14 residues.

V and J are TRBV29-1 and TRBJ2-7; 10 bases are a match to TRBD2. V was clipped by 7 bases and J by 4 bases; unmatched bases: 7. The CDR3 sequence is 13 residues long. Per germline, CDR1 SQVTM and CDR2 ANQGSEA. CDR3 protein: CSGGGLARYEQYF. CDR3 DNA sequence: TGCAGCGGAGGGGGACTAGCGAGATACGAGCAGTACTTC.